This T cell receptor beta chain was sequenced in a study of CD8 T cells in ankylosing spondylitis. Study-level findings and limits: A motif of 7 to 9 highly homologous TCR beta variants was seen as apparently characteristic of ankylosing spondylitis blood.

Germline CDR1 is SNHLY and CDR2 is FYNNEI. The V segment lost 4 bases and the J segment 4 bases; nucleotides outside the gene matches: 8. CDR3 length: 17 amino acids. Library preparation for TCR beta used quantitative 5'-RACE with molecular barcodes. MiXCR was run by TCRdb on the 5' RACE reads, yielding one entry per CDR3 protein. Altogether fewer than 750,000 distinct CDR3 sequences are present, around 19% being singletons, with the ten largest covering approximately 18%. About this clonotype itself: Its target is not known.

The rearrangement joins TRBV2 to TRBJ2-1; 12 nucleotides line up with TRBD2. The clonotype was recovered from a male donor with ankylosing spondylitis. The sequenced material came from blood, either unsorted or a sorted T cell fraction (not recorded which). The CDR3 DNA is TGTGCCAGCAGTGCCCTAGCGGGGGGGCCCACGTACAATGAGCAGTTCTTC. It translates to CASSALAGGPTYNEQFF. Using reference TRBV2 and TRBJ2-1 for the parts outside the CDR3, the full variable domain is EPEVTQTPSHQVTQMGQEVILRCVPISNHLYFYWYRQILGQKVEFLVSFYNNEISEKSEIFDDQFSVERPDGSNFTLKIRSTKLEDSAMYFCASSALAGGPTYNEQFFGPGTRLTVL.